The following is a T cell receptor beta chain sequence with its context. Its antigen remains unidentified. This CDR3 contains 16 residues. Germline lookup yields CDR1 MNHEY and CDR2 SVGAGI. Trimming pared 2 bases from V and 4 bases from J, leaving 18 bases between. PCR used 60 Vbeta primers and 13 Jbeta primers. Measured with immunoSEQ multiplex PCR; TCRdb has only the in-frame clones, and not every one. The table lists 130,000 or so clones, roughly 81% of them singletons. This sample was included in a study of cytomegalovirus exposure and HLA in healthy donors. Study in general: Unique TCRs from HLA-typed donors, around 79 million of them, were held in an early data release. Study-wide points: Apparent HLA restriction characterized most CMV-associated TCR beta chains in a later analysis. Many donors carried some public TCRs, although rarity characterized most TCR sequences. It has been reported that TCR beta sequences accurately predicted the HLA-A and HLA-B alleles of most subjects.

The specimen sequenced was PBMCs. V is TRBV6-5 and J is TRBJ2-7; D perhaps matches TRBD1 (6 bases). The receptor's source is a female donor in good health and CMV-seronegative. The CDR3 region has the DNA TGTGCCAGCAGTTACCGCACCGGGACACCGACTTACGAGCAGTACTTC. Protein: CASSYRTGTPTYEQYF.